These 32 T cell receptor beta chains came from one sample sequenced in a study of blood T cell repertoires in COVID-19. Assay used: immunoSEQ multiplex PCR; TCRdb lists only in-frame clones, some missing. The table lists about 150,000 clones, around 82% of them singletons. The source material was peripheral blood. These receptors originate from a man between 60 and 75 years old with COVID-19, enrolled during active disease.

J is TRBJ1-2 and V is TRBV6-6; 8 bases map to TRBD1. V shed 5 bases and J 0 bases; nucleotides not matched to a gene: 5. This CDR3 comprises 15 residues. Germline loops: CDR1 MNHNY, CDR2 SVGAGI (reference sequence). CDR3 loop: CASSTGQGTNYGYTF. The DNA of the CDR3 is TGTGCCAGCAGTACCGGACAGGGCACTAACTATGGCTACACCTTC.

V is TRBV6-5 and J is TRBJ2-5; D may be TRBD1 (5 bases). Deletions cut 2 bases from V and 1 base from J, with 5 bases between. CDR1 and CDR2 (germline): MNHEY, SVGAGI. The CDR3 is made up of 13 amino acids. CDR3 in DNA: TGTGCCAGCAGTTACGACAGCCAAGAGACCCAGTACTTC. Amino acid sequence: CASSYDSQETQYF.

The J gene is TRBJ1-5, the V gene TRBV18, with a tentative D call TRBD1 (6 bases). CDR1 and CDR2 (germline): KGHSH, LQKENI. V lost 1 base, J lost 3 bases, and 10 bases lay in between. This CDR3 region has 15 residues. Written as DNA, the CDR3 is TGTGCCAGCTCACCACGGCAGGGGAACAATCAGCCCCAGCATTTT. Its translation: CASSPRQGNNQPQHF.

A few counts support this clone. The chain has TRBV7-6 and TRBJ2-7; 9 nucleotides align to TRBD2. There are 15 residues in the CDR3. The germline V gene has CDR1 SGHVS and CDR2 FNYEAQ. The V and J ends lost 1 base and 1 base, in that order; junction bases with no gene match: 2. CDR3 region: CASSLETSGSYEQYF. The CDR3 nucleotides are TGTGCCAGCAGCTTAGAGACTAGCGGTTCCTACGAGCAGTACTTC.

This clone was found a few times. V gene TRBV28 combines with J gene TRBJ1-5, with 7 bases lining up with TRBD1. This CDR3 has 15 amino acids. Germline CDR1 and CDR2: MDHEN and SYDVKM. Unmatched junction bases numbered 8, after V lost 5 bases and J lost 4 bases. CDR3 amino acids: CASSRADRVNQPQHF. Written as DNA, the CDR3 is TGTGCCAGCAGTAGAGCCGACAGGGTGAATCAGCCCCAGCATTTT. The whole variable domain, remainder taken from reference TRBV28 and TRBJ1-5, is DVKVTQSSRYLVKRTGEKVFLECVQDMDHENMFWYRQDPGLGLRLIYFSYDVKMKEKGDIPEGYSVSREKKERFSLILESASTNQTSMYLCASSRADRVNQPQHFGDGTRLSIL.

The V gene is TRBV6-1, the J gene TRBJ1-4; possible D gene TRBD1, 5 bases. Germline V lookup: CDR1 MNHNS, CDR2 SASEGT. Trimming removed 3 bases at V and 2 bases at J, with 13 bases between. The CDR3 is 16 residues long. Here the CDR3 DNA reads TGTGCCAGCAGTGATATTAATGGGGGGACTAATGAAAAACTGTTTTTT. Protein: CASSDINGGTNEKLFF.

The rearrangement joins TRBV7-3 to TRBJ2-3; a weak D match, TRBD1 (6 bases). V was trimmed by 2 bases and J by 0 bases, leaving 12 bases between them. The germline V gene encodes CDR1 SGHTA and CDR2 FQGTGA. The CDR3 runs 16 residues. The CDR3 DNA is TGTGCCAGCAGCTTATCCACAGGGTTAAGCACAGATACGCAGTATTTT. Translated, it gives CASSLSTGLSTDTQYF.

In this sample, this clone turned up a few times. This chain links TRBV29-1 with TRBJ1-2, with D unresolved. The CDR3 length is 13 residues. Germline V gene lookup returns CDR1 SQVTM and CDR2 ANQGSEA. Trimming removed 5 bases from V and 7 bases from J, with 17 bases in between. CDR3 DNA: TGCAGCGTTCGGGCCCAAGGAGGTAGTGGCTACACCTTC. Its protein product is CSVRAQGGSGYTF.

The CDR3 bases are TGCAGTGCTAGTGGTGCGGCCGGCAGCAATCAGCCCCAGCATTTT. This encodes CSASGAAGSNQPQHF. The V and J genes are TRBV20-1 and TRBJ1-5; D ambiguous. This CDR3 region has 15 residues. Germline loops: CDR1 DFQATT, CDR2 SNEGSKA (reference sequence). Trimming removed 3 bases from V and 1 base from J, with 13 bases in between.

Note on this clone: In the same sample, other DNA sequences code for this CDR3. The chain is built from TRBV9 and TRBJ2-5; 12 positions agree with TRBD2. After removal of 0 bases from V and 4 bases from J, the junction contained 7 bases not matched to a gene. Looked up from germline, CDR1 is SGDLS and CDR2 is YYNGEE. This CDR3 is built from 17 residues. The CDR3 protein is CASSVGVASGGAETQYF. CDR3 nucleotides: TGTGCCAGCAGCGTAGGGGTCGCTAGCGGGGGGGCAGAGACCCAGTACTTC.

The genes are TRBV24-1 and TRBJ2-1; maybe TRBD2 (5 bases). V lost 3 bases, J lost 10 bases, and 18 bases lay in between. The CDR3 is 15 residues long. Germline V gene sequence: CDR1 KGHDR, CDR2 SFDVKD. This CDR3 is CATSDPSSPPREQFF. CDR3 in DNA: TGTGCCACCAGTGATCCTAGCAGCCCCCCTAGGGAGCAGTTCTTC.

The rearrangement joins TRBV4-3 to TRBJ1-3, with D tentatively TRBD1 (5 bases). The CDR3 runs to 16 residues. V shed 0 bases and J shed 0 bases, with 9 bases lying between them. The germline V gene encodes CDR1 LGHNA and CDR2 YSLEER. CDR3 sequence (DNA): TGCGCCAGCAGCCAAGATGGAACAGGCTCTGGAAACACCATATATTTT. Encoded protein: CASSQDGTGSGNTIYF.

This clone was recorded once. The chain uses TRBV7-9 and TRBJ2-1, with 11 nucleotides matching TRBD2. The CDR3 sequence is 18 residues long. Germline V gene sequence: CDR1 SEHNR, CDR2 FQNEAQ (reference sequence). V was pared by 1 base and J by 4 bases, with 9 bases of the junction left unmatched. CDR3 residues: CASSLGPSGLAAYNEQFF. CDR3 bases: TGTGCCAGCAGCTTAGGCCCATCGGGACTAGCGGCTTACAATGAGCAGTTCTTC.

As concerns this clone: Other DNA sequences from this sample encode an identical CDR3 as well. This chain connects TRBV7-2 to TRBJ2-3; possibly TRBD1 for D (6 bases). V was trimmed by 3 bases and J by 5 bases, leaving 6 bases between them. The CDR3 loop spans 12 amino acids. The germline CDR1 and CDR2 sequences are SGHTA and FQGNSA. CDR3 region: CASSFRGDTQYF. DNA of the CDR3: TGTGCCAGCAGCTTCAGGGGAGATACGCAGTATTTT.

CDR3: CASSLVTSGGGQNIQYF. CDR3 nucleotides: TGTGCCAGCAGCTTAGTGACTAGCGGGGGGGGACAAAACATTCAGTACTTC. This chain connects TRBV7-2 to TRBJ2-4, with 14 bases matching TRBD2. Germline CDR1 and CDR2: SGHTA and FQGNSA. V lost 1 base and J lost 5; bases outside the gene matches: 4. CDR3 length equals 17 residues. The whole variable domain, remainder taken from reference TRBV7-2 and TRBJ2-4, is GAGVSQSPSNKVTEKGKDVELRCDPISGHTALYWYRQSLGQGLEFLIYFQGNSAPDKSGLPSDRFSAERTGGSVSTLTIQRTQQEDSAVYLCASSLVTSGGGQNIQYFGAGTRLSVL.

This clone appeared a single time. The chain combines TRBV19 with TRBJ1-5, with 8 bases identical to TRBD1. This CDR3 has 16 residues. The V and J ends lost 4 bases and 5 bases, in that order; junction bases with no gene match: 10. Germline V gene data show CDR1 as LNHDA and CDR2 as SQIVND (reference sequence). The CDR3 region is CASSTRTGMGHQPQHF. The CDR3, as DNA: TGTGCCAGTAGTACCCGGACAGGGATGGGACATCAGCCCCAGCATTTT.

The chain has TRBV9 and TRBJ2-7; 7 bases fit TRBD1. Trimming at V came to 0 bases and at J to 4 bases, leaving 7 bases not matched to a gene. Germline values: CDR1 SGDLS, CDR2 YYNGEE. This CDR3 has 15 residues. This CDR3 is CASSVGQGSRYEQYF. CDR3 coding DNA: TGTGCCAGCAGCGTAGGACAGGGATCCCGGTACGAGCAGTACTTC. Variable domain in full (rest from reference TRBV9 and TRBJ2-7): DSGVTQTPKHLITATGQRVTLRCSPRSGDLSVYWYQQSLDQGLQFLIQYYNGEERAKGNILERFSAQQFPDLHSELNLSSLELGDSALYFCASSVGQGSRYEQYFGPGTRLTVT.

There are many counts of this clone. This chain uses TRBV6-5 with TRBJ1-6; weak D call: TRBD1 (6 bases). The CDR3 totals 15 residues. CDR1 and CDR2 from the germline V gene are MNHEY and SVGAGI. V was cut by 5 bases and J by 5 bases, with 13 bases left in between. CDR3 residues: CASSPSGDHNSPLHF. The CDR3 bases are TGTGCCAGCAGTCCTTCAGGGGACCATAATTCACCCCTCCACTTT.

CDR3 loop: CASSPYSGNTIYF. The CDR3 DNA is TGTGCCAGCAGTCCGTACTCTGGAAACACCATATATTTT. This rearrangement joins TRBV27 to TRBJ1-3; D gene ambiguous. The germline V gene encodes CDR1 MNHEY and CDR2 SMNVEV (reference sequence). The CDR3 loop spans 13 amino acids. V lost 5 bases and J lost 0, with 5 bases in between.

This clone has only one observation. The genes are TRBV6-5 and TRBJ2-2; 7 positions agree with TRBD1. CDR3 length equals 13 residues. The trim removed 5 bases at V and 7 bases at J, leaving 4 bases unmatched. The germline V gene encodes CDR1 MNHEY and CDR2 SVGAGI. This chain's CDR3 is CASSLSGGGELFF. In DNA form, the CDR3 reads TGTGCCAGCAGTCTCTCAGGGGGCGGGGAGCTGTTTTTT.

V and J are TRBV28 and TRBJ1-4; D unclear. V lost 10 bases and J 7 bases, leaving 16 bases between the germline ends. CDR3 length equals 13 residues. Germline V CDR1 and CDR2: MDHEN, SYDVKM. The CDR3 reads CATSDSWGEKLFF. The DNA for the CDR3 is TGTGCCACCTCGGACTCTTGGGGTGAAAAACTGTTTTTT.

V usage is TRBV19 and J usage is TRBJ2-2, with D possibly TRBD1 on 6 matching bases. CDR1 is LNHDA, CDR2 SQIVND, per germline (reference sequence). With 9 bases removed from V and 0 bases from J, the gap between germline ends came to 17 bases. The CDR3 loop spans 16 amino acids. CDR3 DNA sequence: TGTGCCAGCGACACCACAGGGAACTCGAACACCGGGGAGCTGTTTTTT. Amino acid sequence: CASDTTGNSNTGELFF. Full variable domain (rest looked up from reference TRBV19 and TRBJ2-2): DGGITQSPKYLFRKEGQNVTLSCEQNLNHDAMYWYRQDPGQGLRLIYYSQIVNDFQKGDIAEGYSVSREKKESFPLTVTSAQKNPTAFYLCASDTTGNSNTGELFFGEGSRLTVL.

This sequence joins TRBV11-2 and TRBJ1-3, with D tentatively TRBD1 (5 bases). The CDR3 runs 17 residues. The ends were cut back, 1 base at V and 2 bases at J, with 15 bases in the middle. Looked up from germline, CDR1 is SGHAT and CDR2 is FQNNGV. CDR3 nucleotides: TGTGCCAGCAGCTTAGGGAGGGGCAGACCTCCTGGAAACACCATATATTTT. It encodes CASSLGRGRPPGNTIYF.

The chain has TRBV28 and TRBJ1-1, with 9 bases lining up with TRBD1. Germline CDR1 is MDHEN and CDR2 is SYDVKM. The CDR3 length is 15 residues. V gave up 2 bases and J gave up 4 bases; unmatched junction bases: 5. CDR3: CASSLLGQGGTEAFF. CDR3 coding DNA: TGTGCCAGCAGTTTACTGGGACAGGGTGGCACTGAAGCTTTCTTT.

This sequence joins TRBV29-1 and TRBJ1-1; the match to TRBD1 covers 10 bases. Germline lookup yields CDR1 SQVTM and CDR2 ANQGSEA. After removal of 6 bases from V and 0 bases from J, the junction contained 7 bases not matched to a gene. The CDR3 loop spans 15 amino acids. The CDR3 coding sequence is TGCAGCGTCCCAGGACAGGGGGACATGAACACTGAAGCTTTCTTT. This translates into CSVPGQGDMNTEAFF.

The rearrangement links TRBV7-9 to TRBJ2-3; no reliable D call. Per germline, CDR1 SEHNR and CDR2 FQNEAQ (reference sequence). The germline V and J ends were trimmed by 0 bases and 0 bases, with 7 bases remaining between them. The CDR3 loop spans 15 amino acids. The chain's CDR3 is CASSLAGSSTDTQYF. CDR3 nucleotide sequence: TGTGCCAGCAGCTTAGCGGGCTCTAGCACAGATACGCAGTATTTT.

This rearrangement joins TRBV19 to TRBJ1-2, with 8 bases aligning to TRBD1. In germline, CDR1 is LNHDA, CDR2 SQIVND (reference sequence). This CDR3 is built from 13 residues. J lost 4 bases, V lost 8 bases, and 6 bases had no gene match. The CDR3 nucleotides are TGTGCCAGTGGTCAGGGGGCCTCCTATGGCTACACCTTC. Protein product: CASGQGASYGYTF.

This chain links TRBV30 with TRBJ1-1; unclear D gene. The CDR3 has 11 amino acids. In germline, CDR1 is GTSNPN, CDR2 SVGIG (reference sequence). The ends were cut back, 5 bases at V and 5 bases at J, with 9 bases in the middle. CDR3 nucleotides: TGTGCCTGGCTTTGGGAGACTGAAGCTTTCTTT. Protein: CAWLWETEAFF.

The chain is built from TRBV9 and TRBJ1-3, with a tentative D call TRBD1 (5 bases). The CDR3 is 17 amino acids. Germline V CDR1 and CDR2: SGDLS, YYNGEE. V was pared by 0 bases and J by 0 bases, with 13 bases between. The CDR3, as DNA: TGTGCCAGCAGCGTAGGCTCTAGGGGTCCCTCTGGAAACACCATATATTTT. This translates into CASSVGSRGPSGNTIYF. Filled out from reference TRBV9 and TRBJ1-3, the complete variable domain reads DSGVTQTPKHLITATGQRVTLRCSPRSGDLSVYWYQQSLDQGLQFLIQYYNGEERAKGNILERFSAQQFPDLHSELNLSSLELGDSALYFCASSVGSRGPSGNTIYFGEGSWLTVV.

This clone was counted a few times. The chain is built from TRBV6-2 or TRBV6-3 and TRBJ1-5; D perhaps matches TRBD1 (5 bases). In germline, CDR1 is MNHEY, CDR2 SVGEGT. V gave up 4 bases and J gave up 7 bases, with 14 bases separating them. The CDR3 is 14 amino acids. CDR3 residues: CASSSTQGGQPQHF. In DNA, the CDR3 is TGTGCCAGCAGTTCCACCCAGGGTGGCCAGCCCCAGCATTTT.

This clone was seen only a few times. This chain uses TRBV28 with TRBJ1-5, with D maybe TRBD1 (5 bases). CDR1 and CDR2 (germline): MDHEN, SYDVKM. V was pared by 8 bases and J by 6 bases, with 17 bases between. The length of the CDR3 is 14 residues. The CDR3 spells CASCHQGVRQPQHF. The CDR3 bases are TGTGCCAGCTGTCATCAAGGGGTCCGTCAGCCCCAGCATTTT.

The CDR3 nucleotides read TGTGCCAGCACCGATACTAGCGGGAGGGCCTTAGGCAATGAGCAGTTCTTC. It encodes CASTDTSGRALGNEQFF. V gene TRBV7-9 combines with J gene TRBJ2-1; TRBD2 matches at 13 bases. Germline V gene sequence: CDR1 SEHNR, CDR2 FQNEAQ (reference sequence). Trimming at V came to 7 bases and at J to 6 bases, leaving 12 bases not matched to a gene. CDR3 length: 17 residues. Filled out from reference TRBV7-9 and TRBJ2-1, the complete variable domain reads DTGVSQNPRHKITKRGQNVTFRCDPISEHNRLYWYRQTLGQGPEFLTYFQNEAQLEKSRLLSDRFSAERPKGSFSTLEIQRTEQGDSAMYLCASTDTSGRALGNEQFFGPGTRLTVL.